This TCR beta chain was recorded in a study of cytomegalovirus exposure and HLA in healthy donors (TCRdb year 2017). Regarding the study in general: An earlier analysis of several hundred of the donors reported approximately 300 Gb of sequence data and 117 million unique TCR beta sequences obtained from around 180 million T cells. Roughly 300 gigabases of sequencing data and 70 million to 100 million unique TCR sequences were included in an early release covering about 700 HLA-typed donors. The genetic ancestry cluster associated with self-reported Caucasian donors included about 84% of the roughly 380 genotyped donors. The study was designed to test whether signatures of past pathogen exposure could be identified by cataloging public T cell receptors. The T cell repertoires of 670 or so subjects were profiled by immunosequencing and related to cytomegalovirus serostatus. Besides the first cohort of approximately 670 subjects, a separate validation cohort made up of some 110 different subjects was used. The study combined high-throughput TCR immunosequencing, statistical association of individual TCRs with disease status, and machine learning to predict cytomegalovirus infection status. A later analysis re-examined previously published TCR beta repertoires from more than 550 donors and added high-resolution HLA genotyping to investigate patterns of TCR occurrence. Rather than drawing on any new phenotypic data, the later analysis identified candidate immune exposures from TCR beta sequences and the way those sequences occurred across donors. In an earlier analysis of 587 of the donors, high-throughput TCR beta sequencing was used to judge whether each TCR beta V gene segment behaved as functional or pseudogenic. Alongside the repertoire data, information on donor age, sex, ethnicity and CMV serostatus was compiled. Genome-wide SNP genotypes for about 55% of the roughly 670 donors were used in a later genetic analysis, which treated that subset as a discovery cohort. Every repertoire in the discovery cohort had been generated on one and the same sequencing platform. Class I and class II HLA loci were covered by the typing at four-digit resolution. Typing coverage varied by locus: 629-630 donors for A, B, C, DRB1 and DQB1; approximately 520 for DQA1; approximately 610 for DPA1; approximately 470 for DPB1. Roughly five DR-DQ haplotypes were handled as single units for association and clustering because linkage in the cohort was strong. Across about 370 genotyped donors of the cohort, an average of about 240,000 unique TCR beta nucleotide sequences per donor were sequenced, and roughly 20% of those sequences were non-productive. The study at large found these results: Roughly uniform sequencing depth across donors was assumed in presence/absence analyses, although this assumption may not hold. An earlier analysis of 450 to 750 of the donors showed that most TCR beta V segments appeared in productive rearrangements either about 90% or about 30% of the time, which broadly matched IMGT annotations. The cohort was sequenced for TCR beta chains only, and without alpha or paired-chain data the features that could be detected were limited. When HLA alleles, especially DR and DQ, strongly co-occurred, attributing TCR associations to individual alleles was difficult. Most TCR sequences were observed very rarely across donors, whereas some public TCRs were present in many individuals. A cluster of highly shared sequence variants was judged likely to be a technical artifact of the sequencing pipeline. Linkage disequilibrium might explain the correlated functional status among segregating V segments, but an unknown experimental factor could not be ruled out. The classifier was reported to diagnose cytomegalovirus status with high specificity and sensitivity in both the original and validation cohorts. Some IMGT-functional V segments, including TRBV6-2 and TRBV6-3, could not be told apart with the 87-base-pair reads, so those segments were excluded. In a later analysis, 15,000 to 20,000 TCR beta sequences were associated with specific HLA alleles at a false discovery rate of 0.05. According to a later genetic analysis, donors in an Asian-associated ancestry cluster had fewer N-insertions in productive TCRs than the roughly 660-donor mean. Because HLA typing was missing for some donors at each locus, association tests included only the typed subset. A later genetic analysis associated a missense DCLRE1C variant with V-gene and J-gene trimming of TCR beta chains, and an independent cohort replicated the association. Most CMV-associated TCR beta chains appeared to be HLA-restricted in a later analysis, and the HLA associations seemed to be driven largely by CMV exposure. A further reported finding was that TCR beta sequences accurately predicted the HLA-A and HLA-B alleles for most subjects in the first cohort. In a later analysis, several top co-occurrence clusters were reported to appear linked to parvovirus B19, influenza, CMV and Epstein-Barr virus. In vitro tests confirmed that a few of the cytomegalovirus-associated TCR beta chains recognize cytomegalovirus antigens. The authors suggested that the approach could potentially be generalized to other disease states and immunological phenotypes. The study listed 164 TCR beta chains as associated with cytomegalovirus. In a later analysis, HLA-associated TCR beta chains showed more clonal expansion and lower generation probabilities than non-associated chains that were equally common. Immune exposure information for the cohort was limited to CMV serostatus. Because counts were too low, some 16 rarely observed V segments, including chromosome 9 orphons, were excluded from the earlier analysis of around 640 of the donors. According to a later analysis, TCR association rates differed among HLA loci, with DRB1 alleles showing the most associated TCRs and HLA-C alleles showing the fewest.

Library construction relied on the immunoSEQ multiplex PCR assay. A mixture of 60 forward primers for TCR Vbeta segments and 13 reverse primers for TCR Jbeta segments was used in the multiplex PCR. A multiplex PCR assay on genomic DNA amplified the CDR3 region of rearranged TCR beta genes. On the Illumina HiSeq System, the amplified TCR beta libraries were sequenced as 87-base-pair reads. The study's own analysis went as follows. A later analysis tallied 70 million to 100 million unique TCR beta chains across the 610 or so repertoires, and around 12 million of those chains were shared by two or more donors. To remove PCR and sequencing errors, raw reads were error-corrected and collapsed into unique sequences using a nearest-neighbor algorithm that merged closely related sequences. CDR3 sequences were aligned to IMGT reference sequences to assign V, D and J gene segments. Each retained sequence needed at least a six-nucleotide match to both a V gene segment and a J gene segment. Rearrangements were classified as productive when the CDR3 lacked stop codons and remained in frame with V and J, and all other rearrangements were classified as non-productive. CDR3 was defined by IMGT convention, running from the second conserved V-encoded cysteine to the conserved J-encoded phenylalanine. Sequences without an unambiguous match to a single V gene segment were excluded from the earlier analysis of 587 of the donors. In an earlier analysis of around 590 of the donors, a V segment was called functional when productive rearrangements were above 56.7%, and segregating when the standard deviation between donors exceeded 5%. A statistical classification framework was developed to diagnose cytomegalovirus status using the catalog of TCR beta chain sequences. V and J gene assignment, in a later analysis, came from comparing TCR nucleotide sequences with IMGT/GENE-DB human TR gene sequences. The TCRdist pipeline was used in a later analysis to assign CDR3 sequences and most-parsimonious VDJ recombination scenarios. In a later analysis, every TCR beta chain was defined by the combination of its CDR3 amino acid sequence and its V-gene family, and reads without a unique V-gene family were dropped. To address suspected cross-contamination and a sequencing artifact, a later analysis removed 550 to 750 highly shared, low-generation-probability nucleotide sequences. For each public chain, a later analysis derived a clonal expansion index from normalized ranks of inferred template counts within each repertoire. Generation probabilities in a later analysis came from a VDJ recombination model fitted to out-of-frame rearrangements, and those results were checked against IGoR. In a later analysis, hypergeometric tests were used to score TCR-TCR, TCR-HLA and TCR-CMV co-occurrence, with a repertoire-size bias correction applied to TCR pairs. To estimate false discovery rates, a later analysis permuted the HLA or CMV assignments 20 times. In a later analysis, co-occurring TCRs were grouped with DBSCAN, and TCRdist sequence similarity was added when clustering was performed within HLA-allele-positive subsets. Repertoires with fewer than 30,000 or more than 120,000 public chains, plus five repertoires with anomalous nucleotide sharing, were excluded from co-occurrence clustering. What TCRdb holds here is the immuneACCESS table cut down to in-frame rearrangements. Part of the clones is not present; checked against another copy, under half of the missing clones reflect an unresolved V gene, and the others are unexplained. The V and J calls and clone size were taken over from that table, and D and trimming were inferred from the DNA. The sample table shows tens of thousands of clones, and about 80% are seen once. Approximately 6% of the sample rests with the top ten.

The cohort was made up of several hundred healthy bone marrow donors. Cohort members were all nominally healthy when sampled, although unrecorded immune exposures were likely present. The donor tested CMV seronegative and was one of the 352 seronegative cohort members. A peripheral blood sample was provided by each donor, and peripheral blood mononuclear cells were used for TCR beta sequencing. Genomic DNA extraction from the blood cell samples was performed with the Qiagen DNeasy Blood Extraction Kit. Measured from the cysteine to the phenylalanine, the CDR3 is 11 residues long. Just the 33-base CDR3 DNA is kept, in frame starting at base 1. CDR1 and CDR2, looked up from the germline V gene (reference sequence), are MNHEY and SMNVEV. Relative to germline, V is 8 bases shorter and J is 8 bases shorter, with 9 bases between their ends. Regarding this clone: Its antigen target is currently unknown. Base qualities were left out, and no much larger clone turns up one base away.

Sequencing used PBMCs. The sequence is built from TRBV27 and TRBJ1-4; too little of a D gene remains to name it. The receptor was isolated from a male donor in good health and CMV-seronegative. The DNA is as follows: TGTGCCAGCCGAAGTGAGGAAAAACTGTTTTTT. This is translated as CASRSEEKLFF.